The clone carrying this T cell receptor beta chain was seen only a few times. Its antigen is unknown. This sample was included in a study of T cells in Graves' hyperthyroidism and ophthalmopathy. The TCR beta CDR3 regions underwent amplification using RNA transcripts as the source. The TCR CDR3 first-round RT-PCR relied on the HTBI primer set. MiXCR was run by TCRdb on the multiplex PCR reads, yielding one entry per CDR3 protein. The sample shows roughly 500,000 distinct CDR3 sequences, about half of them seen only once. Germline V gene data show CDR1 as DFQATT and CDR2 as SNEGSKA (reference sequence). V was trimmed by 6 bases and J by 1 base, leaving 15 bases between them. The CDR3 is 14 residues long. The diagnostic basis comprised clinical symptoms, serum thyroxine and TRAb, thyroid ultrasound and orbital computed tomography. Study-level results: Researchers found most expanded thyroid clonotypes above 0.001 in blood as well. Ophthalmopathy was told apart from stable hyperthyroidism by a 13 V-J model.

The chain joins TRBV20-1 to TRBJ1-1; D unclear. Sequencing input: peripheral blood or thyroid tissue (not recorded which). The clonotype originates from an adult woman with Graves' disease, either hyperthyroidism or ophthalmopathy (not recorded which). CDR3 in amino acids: CSAPGRPKNTEAFF. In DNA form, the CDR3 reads TGCAGTGCCCCAGGACGTCCGAAGAACACTGAAGCTTTCTTT.